This TCR beta chain was captured by sequencing in a study of cytomegalovirus exposure and HLA in healthy donors. Broader study findings: A few CMV-associated chains were confirmed in vitro to be specific for CMV antigens. Later analysis identified a missense DCLRE1C variant that was linked to TCR beta V- and J-gene trimming.

Researchers ran the PCR with 60 Vbeta and 13 Jbeta primers. Profiled with immunoSEQ multiplex PCR; TCRdb holds only in-frame clones, not every one. The sample holds fewer than 250,000 clones, around 80% seen once. Concerning this clone itself: Antigen specificity is unknown.

This CDR3 region has 13 residues. Per germline, CDR1 SQVTM and CDR2 ANQGSEA. The ends were cut back, 4 bases at V and 2 bases at J, with 11 bases in the middle. The chain is built from TRBV29-1 and TRBJ2-5, with D unresolved. The specimen sequenced was PBMCs. The receptor's source is a man aged 35 to 55 in good health and CMV-seronegative. The CDR3 is CSVVISVQETQYF. DNA for the CDR3: TGCAGCGTTGTAATTTCGGTTCAAGAGACCCAGTACTTC.